The T cell receptor (beta chain) under discussion was sequenced for a study of cytomegalovirus exposure and HLA in healthy donors. Background on the study: A prior analysis found 117 million unique TCR beta sequences from 150 million to 200 million T cells. General study findings and limits: Highest at DRB1 and lowest at HLA-C, TCR association rates differed among HLA loci in a later analysis. Serostatus for CMV was the only available immune exposure information.

Donors showed nominal health when sampled, although they likely had unrecorded immune exposures. Per the germline V gene, CDR1 is SQVTM and CDR2 is ANQGSEA. The CDR3 covers 12 residues. The V and J ends lost 6 bases and 3 bases respectively, with 9 bases between them. Both 60 Vbeta primers and 13 Jbeta primers went into the PCR. Data came from immunoSEQ multiplex PCR; TCRdb stores just in-frame clones and leaves some out. The table records 90,000 or so clones, around 82% of them present only once. A single count supports this clone. The antigen remains unidentified. The chain recombines TRBV29-1 with TRBJ1-5; D gene unclear. This sequence originates from a man aged 25 to 40 in good health and CMV-seropositive. Input material: PBMCs. CDR3 region: CSVGGDNQPQHF. CDR3 in DNA: TGCAGCGTCGGCGGGGACAATCAGCCCCAGCATTTT.